The 28 T cell receptor beta chains given below trace back to one sample, sequenced in a study of blood T cell repertoires in COVID-19. Data came from immunoSEQ multiplex PCR; TCRdb stores just in-frame clones and leaves some out. The data show 250,000 to 350,000 clones, about 92% seen once. The sequenced sample was PBMCs or T cells enriched from blood (not recorded which). The origin of the receptors is a man in his 60s who had recovered from COVID-19.

The chain couples TRBV2 to TRBJ1-1; D gene uncertain. CDR1 is SNHLY, CDR2 FYNNEI, per germline. The ends were cut back, 5 bases at V and 6 bases at J, with 16 bases in the middle. The CDR3 length is 14 residues. The chain's CDR3 is CASSPLTSLPEAFF. In nucleotides, the CDR3 is TGTGCCAGCAGTCCCCTCACATCCCTCCCTGAAGCTTTCTTT.

The chain employs TRBV27 and TRBJ1-1; D call uncertain. The CDR3 loop spans 13 amino acids. Trimming pared 5 bases from V and 5 bases from J, leaving 12 bases between. CDR1 is MNHEY and CDR2 is SMNVEV in the germline V gene (reference sequence). The CDR3 DNA reads as TGTGCCAGCAGTCGAAAACCACAAACTGAAGCTTTCTTT. As protein: CASSRKPQTEAFF.

The CDR3 nucleotides are TGTGCCAGCAGCGGCAAACAGGGGGCGCGGGGTGAAGCTTTCTTT. This gives the protein CASSGKQGARGEAFF. The rearrangement uses TRBV9 and TRBJ1-1, with 9 bases aligning to TRBD1. J gave up 7 bases and V 3 bases, and 10 bases lay outside the gene matches. The CDR3 is 15 amino acids. Germline V gene data show CDR1 as SGDLS and CDR2 as YYNGEE.

The gene calls are TRBV13 and TRBJ2-1, with 7 bases fitting TRBD2. With V trimmed by 1 base and J by 1 base, 10 bases remained unmatched. This CDR3 region has 18 residues. CDR1 is PRHDT, CDR2 FYEKMQ, per germline (reference sequence). CDR3 DNA: TGTGCCAGCAGCTTAGAAGCCTTAGCGGGTGGTTCCTACAATGAGCAGTTCTTC. This gives the protein CASSLEALAGGSYNEQFF.

The chain employs TRBV9 and TRBJ1-1; D is unresolved. Trimming cost V 3 bases and J 1 base, with 13 bases left between them. From germline, CDR1 is SGDLS and CDR2 YYNGEE. This CDR3 has 15 amino acids. The CDR3 region is CASSAAGFGNTEAFF. The CDR3 DNA reads TGTGCCAGCAGCGCGGCGGGCTTCGGGAACACTGAAGCTTTCTTT.

Remarks on this clone: This same CDR3 is encoded by further DNA sequences in the sample. The chain couples TRBV27 to TRBJ1-1, with 7 bases identical to TRBD1. The CDR3 sequence is 14 residues long. Germline CDR1 and CDR2: MNHEY and SMNVEV (reference sequence). V gave up 2 bases and J gave up 1 base; unmatched junction bases: 1. The CDR3 loop reads CASSLRQGNTEAFF. The CDR3 DNA reads TGTGCCAGCAGTTTAAGACAGGGGAACACTGAAGCTTTCTTT.

The J gene is TRBJ1-3, the V gene TRBV5-4; D not certain. V was clipped by 5 bases and J by 4 bases, with 10 bases between them. The CDR3 runs to 13 residues. The germline V gene has CDR1 SGHNT and CDR2 YYREEE (reference sequence). This CDR3 reads CASRPQTGNTIYF. The CDR3 DNA reads TGTGCCAGCAGGCCCCAGACAGGAAACACCATATATTTT. Drawing the rest from reference TRBV5-4 and TRBJ1-3, the complete variable domain is ETGVTQSPTHLIKTRGQQVTLRCSSQSGHNTVSWYQQALGQGPQFIFQYYREEENGRGNFPPRFSGLQFPNYSSELNVNALELDDSALYLCASRPQTGNTIYFGEGSWLTVV.

This sequence joins TRBV6-5 and TRBJ1-4, with 7 bases lining up with TRBD1. Germline V gene lookup returns CDR1 MNHEY and CDR2 SVGAGI. V was pared by 6 bases and J by 8 bases, with 6 bases of the junction left unmatched. CDR3 length equals 13 residues. CDR3 sequence reads: CASSAGTVEKLFF. The CDR3 DNA reads as TGTGCCAGCAGCGCCGGGACAGTCGAAAAACTGTTTTTT.

The chain links TRBV21-1 to TRBJ2-3; TRBD1, the table's D call, lacks a check against the DNA. TRBV21-1 is a pseudogene locus. The CDR3 consists of 17 residues. CDR3 nucleotide sequence: TGTGCCAGCAGCAACCGGGACAGGTGGAATATCACAGATACGCAGTATTTT. It codes for CASSNRDRWNITDTQYF.

The chain combines TRBV4-2 with TRBJ2-5, with D possibly being TRBD2 (7 bases). Germline V gene sequence: CDR1 LGHNA, CDR2 YNFKEQ. This CDR3 spans 16 amino acids. Trimming cost V 2 bases and J 0 bases, with 13 bases left between them. CDR3: CASSQLGGGNQETQYF. For the CDR3, the DNA is TGTGCCAGCAGCCAACTAGGGGGGGGGAACCAAGAGACCCAGTACTTC.

The V call is TRBV5-4, the J call TRBJ2-1, with 9 bases fitting TRBD2. The trim removed 0 bases at V and 5 bases at J, leaving 15 bases unmatched. From germline, CDR1 is SGHNT and CDR2 YYREEE (reference sequence). There are 19 residues in the CDR3. The CDR3 DNA reads TGTGCCAGCAGCTTGGCCGGGGGTAGCGGGAGACCCGTGGACAATGAGCAGTTCTTC. Its translation is CASSLAGGSGRPVDNEQFF.

The V and J genes are TRBV27 and TRBJ2-2; D call uncertain. Trimming cost V 6 bases and J 7 bases, with 15 bases left between them. The germline V gene has CDR1 MNHEY and CDR2 SMNVEV (reference sequence). CDR3 size: 14 residues. CDR3 sequence reads: CASSPNPYIGELFF. CDR3 coding DNA: TGTGCCAGCAGCCCAAACCCGTACATCGGGGAGCTGTTTTTT.

The V call is TRBV4-1, the J call TRBJ2-7; unclear D gene. Germline V gives CDR1 MGHRA, CDR2 YSYEKL. The CDR3 has 14 amino acids. Trimming took off 1 base at V and 3 bases at J, with 10 bases between the two ends. The CDR3 loop reads CASSQAMIGYEQYF. Here the CDR3 DNA reads TGCGCCAGCAGCCAAGCAATGATCGGCTACGAGCAGTACTTC.

The chain is built from TRBV7-9 and TRBJ2-3; TRBD2 agrees at 12 bases. This CDR3 is 16 amino acids long. In germline, CDR1 is SEHNR, CDR2 FQNEAQ (reference sequence). V shed 4 bases, J shed 3 bases, and the junction held 5 bases outside the gene matches. DNA for the CDR3: TGTGCCAGCAGCTCCCGACTAGCGGGAGTAACAGATACGCAGTATTTT. This codes for CASSSRLAGVTDTQYF.

The J gene is TRBJ1-3, the V gene TRBV5-1; maybe TRBD1 (6 bases). CDR1 is SGHRS and CDR2 is YFSETQ in the germline V gene. V lost 0 bases to trimming and J lost 3 bases, with 16 bases between them. CDR3 length: 17 residues. The CDR3 loop is CASSLAGTLNGGNTIYF. The CDR3 DNA is TGCGCCAGCAGCTTGGCAGGGACACTCAATGGTGGAAACACCATATATTTT.

The chain recombines TRBV19 with TRBJ2-1, with D perhaps matching TRBD2 (5 bases). The V gene lost 7 bases and the J gene lost 6 bases, with 13 bases spanning the gap. The length of the CDR3 is 13 residues. CDR1 and CDR2 (germline): LNHDA, SQIVND (reference sequence). CDR3 coding DNA: TGTGCCAGTACCCGGGCGGAGGTCAATGAGCAGTTCTTC. Its protein product is CASTRAEVNEQFF.

This clone showed up just once. V usage is TRBV29-1 and J usage is TRBJ1-2, with 12 nucleotides matching TRBD1. In germline, CDR1 is SQVTM, CDR2 ANQGSEA. The CDR3 consists of 12 residues. The DNA for the CDR3 is TGCCTCGTGGGACAGGGGGCCAATGGCTACACCTTC. Protein: CLVGQGANGYTF.

J is TRBJ1-1 and V is TRBV4-2, with no clear D. V was clipped by 1 base and J by 0 bases, with 9 bases between them. This CDR3 is built from 15 residues. Looked up from germline, CDR1 is LGHNA and CDR2 is YNFKEQ. CDR3 sequence (DNA): TGTGCCAGCAGCCAAGGCTGGGCACTGAACACTGAAGCTTTCTTT. Its protein is CASSQGWALNTEAFF.

Notes on this clone: The same CDR3 arises from other DNA sequences in this sample as well. The chain links TRBV6-5 to TRBJ1-5; maybe TRBD1 (5 bases). V gave up 5 bases and J gave up 4 bases, with 9 bases separating them. The germline V gene has CDR1 MNHEY and CDR2 SVGAGI. This CDR3 is built from 13 residues. The CDR3 DNA reads as TGTGCCAGCAGTCAGGGTCCGAATCAGCCCCAGCATTTT. Protein: CASSQGPNQPQHF.

The chain links TRBV29-1 to TRBJ2-5; D possibly corresponds to TRBD1 (5 bases). Trimming cost V 7 bases and J 2 bases, with 23 bases left between them. The CDR3 length is 16 residues. Germline V gives CDR1 SQVTM, CDR2 ANQGSEA. The CDR3 region is CSGRGRAFFPQETQYF. In DNA, the CDR3 is TGCAGCGGTAGGGGCCGGGCGTTCTTCCCTCAAGAGACCCAGTACTTC.

J is TRBJ2-1 and V is TRBV9; TRBD2 matches 7 bases. Germline CDR1 reads SGDLS; CDR2 reads YYNGEE. This CDR3 is 16 amino acids long. The V gene end was trimmed by 3 bases and the J gene end by 0 bases; junction bases not matched to a gene: 6. CDR3 amino acids: CASSESGLSSYNEQFF. Here the CDR3 DNA reads TGTGCCAGCAGCGAATCGGGACTAAGCTCCTACAATGAGCAGTTCTTC.

The rearrangement joins TRBV13 to TRBJ1-1; D is possibly TRBD1 (5 bases). CDR1 is PRHDT, CDR2 FYEKMQ, per germline (reference sequence). The CDR3 sequence is 14 residues long. V lost 5 bases and J lost 2, with 12 bases in between. The CDR3 region is CASSPAGLNTEAFF. For the CDR3, the DNA is TGTGCCAGCAGCCCAGCGGGGCTAAACACTGAAGCTTTCTTT.

This clone was recorded once. The rearrangement joins TRBV21-1 to TRBJ2-3; the table assigns TRBD1, which was not confirmed against the DNA. TRBV21-1 corresponds to a pseudogene. The CDR3 length is 20 residues. CDR3 nucleotides: TGTGCCAGCAGCAAAACGGGTCGGGACAGGGGAGAAGTTAACACAGATACGCAGTATTTT. Encoded protein: CASSKTGRDRGEVNTDTQYF.

This sequence joins TRBV30 and TRBJ2-6; TRBD1 matches at 9 bases. Trimming cost V 8 bases and J 6 bases; bases outside gene matches: 5. The length of the CDR3 is 13 residues. Per the germline V gene, CDR1 is GTSNPN and CDR2 is SVGIG (reference sequence). The CDR3 DNA reads TGTGCCCGTCGACAGGGGGAGGCCAACGTCCTGACTTTC. It codes for CARRQGEANVLTF.

The chain employs TRBV27 and TRBJ1-2, with D possibly TRBD1 on 5 matching bases. V lost 5 bases to trimming and J lost 4 bases, with 14 bases between them. The CDR3 runs 14 residues. Germline V gene sequence: CDR1 MNHEY, CDR2 SMNVEV (reference sequence). DNA of the CDR3: TGTGCCAGCAGTCCCCGGGGGTCAGGCTATGGCTACACCTTC. Translated: CASSPRGSGYGYTF.

The chain combines TRBV5-1 with TRBJ2-1; 8 bases align to TRBD2. After removal of 5 bases from V and 6 bases from J, the junction contained 13 bases not matched to a gene. The germline V gene encodes CDR1 SGHRS and CDR2 YFSETQ. CDR3 length: 16 residues. CDR3 nucleotides: TGCGCCAGCAGACTGACAGAACTAGCGGCAGTCAATGAGCAGTTCTTC. Translating gives CASRLTELAAVNEQFF.

V and J are TRBV30 and TRBJ1-5; a possible D gene is TRBD1 (6 bases). Germline CDR1 reads GTSNPN; CDR2 reads SVGIG (reference sequence). V shed 2 bases and J shed 6 bases, with 14 bases lying between them. This CDR3 spans 14 amino acids. The CDR3 region has the DNA TGTGCCTGGAGTCGTGGGGGCTGGAGTCAGCCCCAGCATTTT. Encoded protein: CAWSRGGWSQPQHF.

V and J are TRBV5-4 and TRBJ2-1; D is possibly TRBD1 (6 bases). The ends were cut back, 1 base at V and 5 bases at J, with 16 bases in the middle. CDR1 is SGHNT and CDR2 is YYREEE in the germline V gene (reference sequence). This CDR3 spans 16 amino acids. The CDR3 reads CASSLRQGLGHNEQFF. CDR3 bases: TGTGCCAGCAGCTTGCGTCAGGGGTTGGGACACAATGAGCAGTTCTTC.